These 3 T cell receptor beta chains share one sample of origin, sequenced in a study of cytomegalovirus exposure and HLA in healthy donors. A multiplex PCR was run with 60 Vbeta primers and 13 Jbeta primers. Some clones are missing from TCRdb's copy, which holds only in-frame ones; the method was immunoSEQ multiplex PCR. Of 70,000 to 95,000 clones listed, about 79% are singletons. The sequencing sample was made of PBMCs. Every receptor here comes from a man aged 40-55 years in good health and CMV-seronegative.

The gene calls are TRBV4-1 and TRBJ2-3, with a tentative D call TRBD2 (6 bases). Germline loops: CDR1 MGHRA, CDR2 YSYEKL. This CDR3 has 16 amino acids. The V gene lost 1 base and the J gene lost 2 bases, with 13 bases spanning the gap. The CDR3 coding sequence is TGCGCCAGCAGCCAAGGGGGTAGCGGACTCACAGATACGCAGTATTTT. As protein: CASSQGGSGLTDTQYF.

A word on this clone: Germline is not matched at one junction end, which may reflect a read error. The chain combines TRBV7-9 with TRBJ1-5, with TRBD1 matching 10 bases. The germline V gene has CDR1 SEHNR and CDR2 FQNEAQ (reference sequence). This CDR3 region has 14 residues. The CDR3 is CSSSLGTGDQPQHF. The CDR3 nucleotides read TGTTCCAGCAGCTTAGGGACAGGGGACCAGCCCCAGCATTTT.

This chain connects TRBV28 to TRBJ1-5; D uncertain. The length of the CDR3 is 13 residues. Trimming removed 4 bases at V and 3 bases at J, with 7 bases between. Per the germline V gene, CDR1 is MDHEN and CDR2 is SYDVKM. The CDR3 reads CASSSSFNQPQHF. In DNA form, the CDR3 reads TGTGCCAGCAGTTCTAGTTTCAATCAGCCCCAGCATTTT.